This TCR beta chain was obtained from a study of blood T cell repertoires in COVID-19. Study-level information: Acute and convalescent COVID-19 samples came from the United States, Italy and Spain. In each case, the material was cDNA or gDNA derived from T cells, B-cell-depleted T cells, or PBMCs.

In germline, CDR1 is GTSNPN, CDR2 SVGIG (reference sequence). The CDR3 extends over 12 amino acids. Between the trimmed V and J ends, which lost 3 bases and 10 bases, there was a span of 15 bases. The authors' processing: Researchers report that nucleated cell counts were estimated from reference gene primer amplification. The assay was immunoSEQ multiplex PCR, and TCRdb's table has in-frame clones only and misses some. That table supplies the V and J calls and clone size; D and trimming were determined from the DNA. The sample has over 85,000 clones; 85% are singletons. The clonotype was recovered from a man older than 75 with acute or convalescent COVID-19. Sequences were obtained from peripheral blood. The gene calls are TRBV30 and TRBJ1-1, with D perhaps TRBD1 (6 bases). The CDR3 is CAWRRERGGAFF. DNA of the CDR3: TGTGCCTGGAGAAGGGAAAGGGGGGGAGCTTTCTTT.